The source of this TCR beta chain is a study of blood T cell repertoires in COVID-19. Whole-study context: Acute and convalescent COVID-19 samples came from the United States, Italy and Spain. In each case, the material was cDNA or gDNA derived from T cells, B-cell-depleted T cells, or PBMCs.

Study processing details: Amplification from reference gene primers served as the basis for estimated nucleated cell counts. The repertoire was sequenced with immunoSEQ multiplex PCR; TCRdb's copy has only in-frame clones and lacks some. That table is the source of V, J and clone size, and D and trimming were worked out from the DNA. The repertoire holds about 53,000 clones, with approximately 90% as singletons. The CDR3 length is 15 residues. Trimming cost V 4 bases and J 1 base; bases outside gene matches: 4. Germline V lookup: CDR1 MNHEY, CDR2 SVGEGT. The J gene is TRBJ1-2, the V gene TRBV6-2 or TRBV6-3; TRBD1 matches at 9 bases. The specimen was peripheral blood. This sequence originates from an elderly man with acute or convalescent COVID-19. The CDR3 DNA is TGTGCCAGCAGTTTACGGGACAGGGATAACTATGGCTACACCTTC. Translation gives CASSLRDRDNYGYTF.